This entry lists 12 T cell receptor beta chains sequenced from one sample in a study of blood T cells in healthy people across ages. It was with a sample-barcoded 5' primer and a J-beta primer mix that a second PCR of about 6 to 12 cycles was run. TCRdb used MiXCR to reprocess the 5' RACE reads, holding one entry per CDR3 protein. Among about 630,000 distinct CDR3 sequences listed, roughly 21% were seen once. Source material: blood. These receptors came from a man in his sixties or seventies in good health.

The rearrangement links TRBV5-6 to TRBJ2-5, with TRBD2 matching 8 bases. The tail of the sequence fits TRBJ2-1 better, so the J call may be wrong. Germline CDR1 is SGHDT and CDR2 is YYEEEE. This CDR3 spans 13 amino acids. As DNA, the CDR3 is TGTGCCAGCAGCTTCGGGAGGGGGAATGAGCAGTTCTTC. This translates into CASSFGRGNEQFF.

As regards this clonotype: The junction shows a germline mismatch at one end, possibly a read error. This sequence joins TRBV2 and TRBJ2-1; the match to TRBD2 covers 7 bases. There are 13 residues in the CDR3. Germline V CDR1 and CDR2: SNHLY, FYNNEI. CDR3 nucleotide sequence: TGCGCCAGCGGGACTACCCTCTACAATGAGCAGTTCTTC. Protein sequence: CASGTTLYNEQFF.

This clonotype was seen more than once but under ten times. J is TRBJ2-5 and V is TRBV6-1; possibly TRBD2 for D (6 bases). Trimming pared 1 base from V and 5 bases from J, leaving 20 bases between. The CDR3 length is 17 residues. Per germline, CDR1 MNHNS and CDR2 SASEGT. CDR3 DNA sequence: TGTGCCAGCAGTGAAGATAGCACGGGACTGACGTTCGAGACCCAGTACTTC. It codes for CASSEDSTGLTFETQYF.

A few counts support this clonotype. The V call is TRBV9, the J call TRBJ2-5; 8 positions agree with TRBD2. Germline V gene lookup returns CDR1 SGDLS and CDR2 YYNGEE. Trimming at V came to 0 bases and at J to 0 bases, leaving 4 bases not matched to a gene. The CDR3 consists of 16 residues. CDR3 protein: CASSVAGRAYQETQYF. The CDR3 nucleotides read TGTGCCAGCAGCGTAGCCGGGAGGGCGTACCAAGAGACCCAGTACTTC.

This clonotype has a single count. The chain recombines TRBV12-5 with TRBJ2-5; D gene unclear. The assigned J gene may be wrong: the sequence end matches TRBJ2-7 better. CDR3 length equals 13 residues. Looked up from germline, CDR1 is LGHNT and CDR2 is FRNRAP. CDR3 in DNA: TGTGCTAGTGGTCCGGATTGGGTCTCCGAGCAGTACTTC. It translates to CASGPDWVSEQYF.

This clonotype was seen only a few times. V is TRBV5-5 and J is TRBJ1-2, with D maybe TRBD1 (5 bases). Trimming removed 4 bases at V and 5 bases at J, with 15 bases between. Looked up from germline, CDR1 is SGHKS and CDR2 is YYEKEE (reference sequence). The CDR3 loop spans 14 amino acids. The CDR3 bases are TGTGCCAGCAGCGGGATGCAGGGAGGGTATGGCTACACCTTC. Translated: CASSGMQGGYGYTF.

This chain joins TRBV3-1 and TRBJ1-1; no clear D. The CDR3 sequence is 14 residues long. Germline CDR1 reads LGHDT; CDR2 reads YNNKEL (reference sequence). V lost 0 bases and J lost 6, with 11 bases in between. CDR3 nucleotide sequence: TGTGCCAGCAGCCAAGATCCAGTCTACGCTGAAGCTTTCTTT. It yields the protein CASSQDPVYAEAFF.

This clonotype appeared a few times. This sequence joins TRBV20-1 and TRBJ1-2; D is possibly TRBD1 (5 bases). The CDR3 is 15 amino acids. Germline values: CDR1 DFQATT, CDR2 SNEGSKA (reference sequence). V lost 4 bases, J lost 3 bases, and 18 bases lay in between. CDR3 region: CSAIGLRASDYGYTF. The CDR3 DNA sequence: TGCAGTGCTATCGGTCTCAGGGCGTCGGACTATGGCTACACCTTC.

The CDR3 is CASSSGQGAQETQYF. In DNA, the CDR3 is TGCGCCAGCAGCTCGGGACAGGGGGCCCAAGAGACCCAGTACTTC. The chain is built from TRBV5-1 and TRBJ2-5; 12 nucleotides line up with TRBD1. The CDR3 length is 15 residues. J gave up 1 base and V 3 bases, and 1 base lay outside the gene matches. CDR1 and CDR2 (germline): SGHRS, YFSETQ.

The rearrangement uses TRBV20-1 and TRBJ2-1, with 8 bases lining up with TRBD2. The CDR3 has 16 amino acids. V lost 3 bases and J lost 1; bases outside the gene matches: 8. Per germline, CDR1 DFQATT and CDR2 SNEGSKA (reference sequence). CDR3 sequence: CSASTRGEDSYNEQFF. CDR3 DNA: TGCAGTGCTAGCACGCGGGGGGAAGATTCCTACAATGAGCAGTTCTTC.

This clonotype has only a few counts. The chain employs TRBV29-1 and TRBJ2-2, with a weak D call TRBD1 (6 bases). V lost 0 bases, J lost 4 bases, and 12 bases lay in between. The length of the CDR3 is 15 residues. Germline V gives CDR1 SQVTM, CDR2 ANQGSEA. CDR3 in DNA: TGCAGCGTTGAAGATCCGGGACACCCCACCGGGGAGCTGTTTTTT. It encodes CSVEDPGHPTGELFF.

The CDR3 loop reads CASSSDGLPQETQYF. CDR3 nucleotides: TGCGCCAGCAGCTCTGACGGCCTACCCCAAGAGACCCAGTACTTC. The V and J genes are TRBV5-1 and TRBJ2-5; D is unresolved. This CDR3 is 15 amino acids long. V lost 3 bases, J lost 1 base, and 13 bases lay in between. Germline V gives CDR1 SGHRS, CDR2 YFSETQ.